This passage covers 6 T cell receptor beta chains from one sample sequenced in a study of Graves' ophthalmopathy and Graves' hyperthyroidism. CDR3 regions of TCR beta were amplified from RNA transcripts. The first round was an RT-PCR with HTBI primers, and the second round was a multiplex PCR. Each CDR3 protein is one row after TCRdb ran MiXCR on the multiplex PCR reads. This sample has a few hundred thousand distinct CDR3 sequences, with around a sixth found just once. Sequences were obtained from peripheral blood. The receptors were gathered from an adult man with Graves' ophthalmopathy.

This clonotype has at least ten counts. The DNA of the CDR3 is TGTGCCAGCAGCACCACCGGGACAGGGGAGGGGAAGCAGTACTTC. As protein: CASSTTGTGEGKQYF. The rearrangement joins TRBV7-8 to TRBJ2-7; 10 bases match TRBD1. Germline loops: CDR1 SGHVS, CDR2 FQNEAQ. The V gene end was trimmed by 5 bases and the J gene end by 8 bases; junction bases not matched to a gene: 12. This CDR3 has 15 residues.

This clonotype occurred many times. V usage is TRBV4-2 and J usage is TRBJ1-6; unclear D gene. Germline CDR1 and CDR2: LGHNA and YNFKEQ. V lost 3 bases and J 7 bases, leaving 13 bases between the germline ends. This CDR3 has 15 residues. The CDR3 reads CASSQVGGLNSPLHF. The CDR3 region has the DNA TGTGCCAGCAGCCAGGTCGGCGGCCTGAATTCACCCCTCCACTTT.

There are many counts of this clonotype. V usage is TRBV5-1 and J usage is TRBJ1-5; unclear D gene. The CDR3 runs to 15 residues. The germline CDR1 and CDR2 sequences are SGHRS and YFSETQ. Trimming removed 3 bases from V and 1 base from J, with 11 bases in between. CDR3 amino acids: CASSSTPASNQPQHF. The DNA of the CDR3 is TGCGCCAGCAGCTCCACACCGGCCAGCAATCAGCCCCAGCATTTT. Together with reference TRBV5-1 and TRBJ1-5, the CDR3 gives the full variable domain: KAGVTQTPRYLIKTRGQQVTLSCSPISGHRSVSWYQQTPGQGLQFLFEYFSETQRNKGNFPGRFSGRQFSNSRSEMNVSTLELGDSALYLCASSSTPASNQPQHFGDGTRLSIL.

Ten or more counts support this clonotype. The V and J genes are TRBV6-5 and TRBJ2-7; D is possibly TRBD1 or TRBD2 (5 bases each). The CDR3 contains 13 residues. Trimming cost V 6 bases and J 2 bases, with 11 bases left between them. Germline CDR1 and CDR2: MNHEY and SVGAGI. For the CDR3, the DNA is TGTGCCAGCAGATGGGACCGAGCCTACGAGCAGTACTTC. Protein sequence: CASRWDRAYEQYF.

In its sample, this clonotype was seen many times. The rearrangement links TRBV18 to TRBJ1-6, with D maybe TRBD1 (5 bases). Per germline, CDR1 KGHSH and CDR2 LQKENI. V lost 0 bases and J 7 bases, leaving 10 bases between the germline ends. The CDR3 is 15 amino acids. The CDR3 nucleotides read TGTGCCAGCTCACCACCGTTAGGGGCCAATTCACCCCTCCACTTT. The encoded protein is CASSPPLGANSPLHF.

Points on this clonotype: A much larger clone sits a single nucleotide away, making a read error possible. CDR3 DNA sequence: TGTGCCAGTAGTCGGGACAGGGTGTTGAACACTGAAGCTTTCTTT. Encoded protein: CASSRDRVLNTEAFF. The chain couples TRBV19 to TRBJ1-1, with 9 bases that match TRBD1. This CDR3 comprises 15 residues. With V trimmed by 5 bases and J by 0 bases, 4 bases remained unmatched. The germline V gene encodes CDR1 LNHDA and CDR2 SQIVND (reference sequence).